This T cell receptor beta chain derives from a study of monozygotic twins with inflammatory bowel disease. The study, taken as a whole, reports: IBD patients showed reduced TCRbeta diversity (inverse Simpson) versus healthy co-twins. Some repertoire variability may stem from patients' differing immunosuppressive treatments.

Total RNA amounting to 3500 ng went into each TCR library. TCRdb reprocessed the 5' RACE reads and keeps a single row for each CDR3 protein, giving no DNA. The sample totals around 230,000 distinct CDR3 sequences; its top ten clones hold less than 2%. In regard to this clonotype: The antigen is undetermined.

A 2.5 ml blood sample was drawn per donor. The CDR3 consists of 12 residues. The germline V gene encodes CDR1 LGHDT and CDR2 YNNKEL (reference sequence). This chain joins TRBV3-1 and TRBJ2-5. Sequenced material: blood. This clonotype originated in a human donor with ulcerative colitis or Crohn's disease, or a healthy co-twin of an affected twin (not recorded which). CDR3 in amino acids: CASAVAQETQYF.